Sequencing of this TCR beta chain was carried out in a study of tumor-infiltrating lymphocytes in primary liver carcinoma. Across the whole study: Treatment of the patients' primary liver carcinoma consisted of surgical resection. Roughly 3.5 to 7.13 million productive TCRbeta reads were obtained per sample, with similar numbers across tissue types. These were node-negative, non-metastatic T1-T3 tumors of roughly 4 to 10 cm.

With regard to this clonotype: This may come from a read error, since a much larger clone is one base off.

The input was about 500 ng total RNA; TCR beta cDNA was made from it with a constant-region primer. Modified slightly, ARM-PCR produced TCR beta libraries over three nested multiplex PCR rounds. Researchers ran the first two PCR rounds for around 10 cycles each with TRBV1-TRBV30 forward primers and a C-beta reverse primer. TCRdb fed the multiplex PCR reads into MiXCR, producing one record per CDR3 protein. The data hold under 200,000 distinct CDR3 sequences, with around three fifths observed a single time. They got blood RNA out of unsorted whole blood and also pulled out germline DNA. No treatment had been given to the patients, who were chronically infected with HBV. V lost 0 bases and J 5 bases, leaving 14 bases between the germline ends. The CDR3 totals 16 residues. Germline V gives CDR1 MGHRA, CDR2 YSYEKL.

The receptor was derived from a woman in her sixties with primary liver carcinoma and hepatitis B virus infection. The chain employs TRBV4-1 and TRBJ2-1; D is perhaps TRBD2 (5 bases). The sequenced material came from peripheral blood. In DNA form, the CDR3 reads TGCGCCAGCAGCCAAGAAGGTAGCCGAGCGGACAATGAGCAGTTCTTC. Amino acids: CASSQEGSRADNEQFF.